Below are 18 T cell receptor beta chains sequenced from a single sample in a study of regulatory T cells in long-lasting Graves disease (dated by TCRdb to the early 2020s). What the time point label conveys for this sample: newly diagnosed GD, antithyroid drugs for less than 3 months. For both TCR sequencing and RNA sequencing, RNA was extracted from PBMCs in TRIzol. Libraries were prepared through multiplex PCR. This sample was sequenced with an Illumina HiSeq 4000. iRepertoire HTBI primers and Arm-PCR amplification of CDR3 regions were used to construct TCR beta libraries. The public reads were reanalyzed by TCRdb: fastp trimming at Q25, MiXCR alignment, in-frame beta chains only. Records with the same CDR3 protein are collapsed into one entry carrying the most frequent genes and DNA. For this sample the table gives 400,000 to 450,000 distinct CDR3 sequences, of which 14% to 15% were detected only once. The top ten clones comprise about a sixth of the sample.

This sample was shared with a second study, whose subject was T cells in Graves' hyperthyroidism and ophthalmopathy.

The material was peripheral blood mononuclear cells (PBMCs), obtained at new diagnosis, from a patient treated with antithyroid drugs. The receptors stem from a woman under 40 with Graves disease. Donor details come from another sample of the same person, matched by shared clones.

V usage is TRBV24-1 and J usage is TRBJ2-3; D is ambiguous. V dropped 0 bases and J dropped 5 bases, with 5 bases sitting between them. The germline CDR1 and CDR2 sequences are KGHDR and SFDVKD. CDR3 length: 13 amino acids. The CDR3 is CATSDLSRDTQYF. In nucleotides, the CDR3 is TGTGCCACCAGTGATTTGTCGCGAGATACGCAGTATTTT.

The V and J genes are TRBV7-9 and TRBJ2-5, with D possibly matching TRBD1 (5 bases). V was trimmed by 6 bases and J by 2 bases, leaving 10 bases between them. CDR1 is SEHNR and CDR2 is FQNEAQ in the germline V gene (reference sequence). The CDR3 length is 13 residues. The CDR3 loop reads CASRAQGQETQYF. The CDR3 region has the DNA TGTGCCAGCAGAGCGCAGGGTCAAGAGACCCAGTACTTC.

This clonotype has a count of ten or more. This chain uses TRBV29-1 with TRBJ1-1; maybe TRBD1 (6 bases). CDR1 is SQVTM, CDR2 ANQGSEA, per germline. This CDR3 spans 14 amino acids. Trimming cost V 2 bases and J 4 bases, with 14 bases left between them. CDR3 in DNA: TGCAGCGTTGAACTAGGGGGGTGGGGCACTGAAGCTTTCTTT. Protein product: CSVELGGWGTEAFF.

V and J are TRBV4-1 and TRBJ2-3; TRBD2 matches at 12 bases. The CDR3 consists of 17 residues. Germline CDR1 and CDR2: MGHRA and YSYEKL. Trimming at V came to 1 base and at J to 2 bases, leaving 4 bases not matched to a gene. CDR3 nucleotides: TGCGCCAGCAGCCAAGGGACTAGCGGGACCTACACAGATACGCAGTATTTT. This codes for CASSQGTSGTYTDTQYF.

This clonotype was observed at least ten times. The chain carries TRBV28 and TRBJ1-1, with a tentative D call TRBD1 (6 bases). This CDR3 is 14 amino acids long. The V end was cut by 6 bases, the J end by 0 bases, with 11 bases between. The V gene's germline CDR1 is MDHEN and CDR2 SYDVKM. The CDR3 DNA follows: TGTGCCAGCAGGGGACACGCCATGAACACTGAAGCTTTCTTT. It translates to CASRGHAMNTEAFF.

This clonotype was picked up many times. The CDR3 loop reads CASRTTVWDLEETQYF. The CDR3 DNA sequence: TGTGCCAGCAGAACGACGGTTTGGGACTTAGAAGAGACCCAGTACTTC. This chain connects TRBV6-2 or TRBV6-3 to TRBJ2-5, with a possible D match to TRBD2 (6 bases). V lost 6 bases and J 3 bases, leaving 20 bases between the germline ends. The CDR3 spans 16 residues. Germline V lookup: CDR1 MNHEY, CDR2 SVGEGT.

The J gene is TRBJ2-5, the V gene TRBV20-1; 9 nucleotides match TRBD1. Trimming at V came to 7 bases and at J to 5 bases, leaving 11 bases not matched to a gene. This CDR3 spans 14 amino acids. Germline V gene data show CDR1 as DFQATT and CDR2 as SNEGSKA (reference sequence). Written as DNA, the CDR3 is TGCAGTGTTACGAGGGGACAGGGAGGGGAGACCCAGTACTTC. Translating it yields CSVTRGQGGETQYF.

The sample holds many counts of this clonotype. The V call is TRBV6-5, the J call TRBJ2-7; D unresolved. Germline lookup yields CDR1 MNHEY and CDR2 SVGAGI. The CDR3 has 15 amino acids. Between the trimmed V and J ends, which lost 0 bases and 2 bases, there was a span of 11 bases. The CDR3, as DNA: TGTGCCAGCAGTTACTCGAGTCAGCGAACCTACGAGCAGTACTTC. It yields the protein CASSYSSQRTYEQYF.

The chain is built from TRBV25-1 and TRBJ1-3, with TRBD1 identical over 7 bases. Germline V gives CDR1 MGHDK, CDR2 SYGVNS. The CDR3 contains 14 residues. Unmatched junction bases numbered 6, after V lost 6 bases and J lost 4 bases. The CDR3 region has the DNA TGTGCCAGCAGCAAGACAGGGCTCGGAAACACCATATATTTT. It codes for CASSKTGLGNTIYF.

The V call is TRBV2, the J call TRBJ1-2; 9 bases map to TRBD1. The CDR3 runs to 14 residues. CDR1 is SNHLY and CDR2 is FYNNEI in the germline V gene. The junction had 2 bases not matched to a gene; V was cut back by 3 bases and J by 3 bases. DNA of the CDR3: TGTGCCAGCAGTGAGACAGGGGGAGACTATGGCTACACCTTC. Protein sequence: CASSETGGDYGYTF.

For this clonotype: This may stem from a read error, because a much larger clone lies one nucleotide away. The chain joins TRBV6-5 to TRBJ1-1; 9 bases are a match to TRBD1. Germline CDR1 MNHEY, CDR2 SVGAGI. The CDR3 is 14 residues long. CDR3 loop: CASRYRGPDTEALF. CDR3 bases: TGTGCCAGCAGGTACAGGGGGCCCGACACTGAAGCTCTCTTT.

This clonotype was seen at least ten times. The rearrangement joins TRBV12-3 or TRBV12-4 to TRBJ2-7; D gene unclear. The CDR3 sequence is 12 residues long. V lost 8 bases to trimming and J lost 4 bases, with 12 bases between them. This CDR3 reads CASRLEVYEQYF. The CDR3 region has the DNA TGTGCCAGCCGATTAGAGGTTTACGAGCAGTACTTC.

This clonotype was seen more than once but under ten times. The missing conserved phenylalanine or tryptophan at the end of this CDR3 makes a read error likely. No DNA is shown, since the ends of the CDR3 on it are uncertain; the CDR3 is the one TCRdb lists. V and J are TRBV11-2 and TRBJ2-7; the table's D call, TRBD2, was not checked against the DNA. The V gene's germline CDR1 is SGHAT and CDR2 FQNNGV. The CDR3 is 8 residues long, counting both termini. CDR3 amino acids: CASSFGTS.

This clonotype came up a few times. J is TRBJ1-2 and V is TRBV11-2; 7 bases align to TRBD1. CDR3 size: 14 residues. Germline V gene sequence: CDR1 SGHAT, CDR2 FQNNGV. Germline trimming cut 3 bases from V and 7 bases from J; bases unmatched to any gene: 8. CDR3 DNA sequence: TGTGCCAGCAGCTTTGGAAGGGGGCAGGGTGGCTACACCTTC. This translates into CASSFGRGQGGYTF.

This clonotype was seen repeatedly, ten times or more. CDR3 protein: CASSLESSGITDTQYF. CDR3 coding DNA: TGTGCCAGCAGCTTGGAGTCTAGCGGGATTACAGATACGCAGTATTTT. The chain joins TRBV5-4 to TRBJ2-3, with TRBD2 matching over 9 bases. With 0 bases clipped from V and 3 bases from J, the junction kept 5 bases outside the gene matches. CDR3 size: 16 residues. The germline CDR1 and CDR2 sequences are SGHNT and YYREEE (reference sequence).

This clonotype was detected ten times or more. The chain has TRBV6-2 or TRBV6-3 and TRBJ2-1, with D uncertain. Trimming stripped 0 bases from V and 8 bases from J, with 8 bases between. The length of the CDR3 is 13 residues. Germline assignment: CDR1 MNHEY and CDR2 SVGEGT. Here the CDR3 DNA reads TGTGCCAGCAGTTACTCTAGCACCGATGAGCAGTTCTTC. This encodes CASSYSSTDEQFF.

Only a few counts were recorded for this clonotype. V usage is TRBV6-1 and J usage is TRBJ2-1; tentative D call: TRBD2 (7 bases). Per germline, CDR1 MNHNS and CDR2 SASEGT. Trimming took off 7 bases at V and 6 bases at J, with 19 bases between the two ends. The CDR3 covers 15 residues. The CDR3 region is CASNLGRGQFNEQFF. CDR3 DNA sequence: TGTGCCAGCAACTTGGGGCGGGGGCAGTTCAATGAGCAGTTCTTC.

This clonotype was seen more than once but under ten times. A much larger clone lies one base from this, so it may be a read error. The V gene is TRBV20-1, the J gene TRBJ1-1; 7 bases fit TRBD1. Germline V gives CDR1 DFQATT, CDR2 SNEGSKA (reference sequence). The CDR3 sequence is 16 residues long. The CDR3 DNA follows: TGCAGTGCTACAACCTCTACAGGGGACCCGAACACTGAAGCTCTCTTT. This codes for CSATTSTGDPNTEALF.